The next 32 T cell receptor beta chains were all read from a single sample in a study of shared clonotypes between healthy human individuals. Assay: immunoSEQ multiplex PCR; the TCRdb copy retains only in-frame clones and omits some. The repertoire holds approximately 640,000 clones, with around 72% as singletons. Sequencing used memory CD4+ T cells sorted from blood. Subset meaning: CD45RA-negative fraction. Every receptor here comes from a woman under 40 in good health.

The chain joins TRBV7-9 to TRBJ1-4; D is unclear. Trimming stripped 5 bases from V and 5 bases from J, with 12 bases between. The germline V gene encodes CDR1 SEHNR and CDR2 FQNEAQ (reference sequence). This CDR3 has 14 residues. This CDR3 reads CASSQGGSNEKLFF. Here the CDR3 DNA reads TGTGCCAGCAGCCAAGGTGGCTCCAATGAAAAACTGTTTTTT.

V gene TRBV19 combines with J gene TRBJ2-3, with D perhaps given as TRBD1 or TRBD2 (5 bases each). Per germline, CDR1 LNHDA and CDR2 SQIVND (reference sequence). Trimming removed 3 bases at V and 5 bases at J, with 12 bases between. CDR3 length equals 14 residues. CDR3 protein: CASSIPGTQDTQYF. The DNA for the CDR3 is TGTGCCAGTAGTATCCCAGGGACCCAAGATACGCAGTATTTT.

As concerns this clone: Other nucleotide sequences in the sample specify the same CDR3. V is TRBV18 and J is TRBJ2-7; D not resolved. Trimming removed 0 bases from V and 2 bases from J, with 8 bases in between. This CDR3 is 14 amino acids long. Germline CDR1 is KGHSH and CDR2 is LQKENI. Written as DNA, the CDR3 is TGTGCCAGCTCACCACCGGCCGCTGCCTACGAGCAGTACTTC. Protein product: CASSPPAAAYEQYF.

The genes are TRBV6-5 and TRBJ2-7; D is perhaps TRBD1 (5 bases). In germline, CDR1 is MNHEY, CDR2 SVGAGI. V lost 0 bases and J 2 bases, leaving 8 bases between the germline ends. CDR3 size: 14 residues. The CDR3 nucleotides read TGTGCCAGCAGTTACTCGCCGGACACCTACGAGCAGTACTTC. This sequence encodes CASSYSPDTYEQYF.

In its sample, this clone was seen a few times. The chain uses TRBV6-1 and TRBJ2-7, with a tentative D call TRBD2 (6 bases). The germline CDR1 and CDR2 sequences are MNHNS and SASEGT. The germline V and J ends were trimmed by 3 bases and 6 bases, with 12 bases remaining between them. The CDR3 is made up of 13 amino acids. In DNA form, the CDR3 reads TGTGCCAGCAGTGAGACTAGTTTGCGCGAGCAGTACTTC. Protein: CASSETSLREQYF.

This rearrangement joins TRBV6-1 to TRBJ2-3; 8 positions agree with TRBD1. V shed 6 bases, J shed 4 bases, and the junction held 6 bases outside the gene matches. The CDR3 runs to 14 residues. The germline V gene encodes CDR1 MNHNS and CDR2 SASEGT. The CDR3 coding sequence is TGTGCCAGCAGCCCGGACAGGGTGGCAGATACGCAGTATTTT. Translation gives CASSPDRVADTQYF.

The chain employs TRBV30 and TRBJ2-2, with D uncertain. The CDR3 totals 14 residues. Looked up from germline, CDR1 is GTSNPN and CDR2 is SVGIG (reference sequence). Trimming took off 4 bases at V and 5 bases at J, with 14 bases between the two ends. CDR3 coding DNA: TGTGCCTGGAATTTGGACGGTCGGACCGGGGAGCTGTTTTTT. As protein: CAWNLDGRTGELFF.

The rearrangement links TRBV11-2 to TRBJ2-7, with TRBD2 identical over 7 bases. The V gene end was trimmed by 3 bases and the J gene end by 6 bases; junction bases not matched to a gene: 8. Looked up from germline, CDR1 is SGHAT and CDR2 is FQNNGV. The CDR3 is 14 residues long. CDR3 coding DNA: TGTGCCAGCAGCTTGGGGCGGGAGCGGCTCGAGCAGTACTTC. It is translated as CASSLGRERLEQYF.

In regard to this clone: Different DNA sequences within this sample yield the same CDR3. The chain uses TRBV5-8 and TRBJ2-2, with D uncertain. Germline V lookup: CDR1 SGHTS, CDR2 YDEGEE. V was pared by 0 bases and J by 0 bases, with 6 bases between. CDR3 length: 15 amino acids. In nucleotides, the CDR3 is TGTGCCAGCAGCTTGGGGCACGCGAACACCGGGGAGCTGTTTTTT. It yields the protein CASSLGHANTGELFF.

The chain has TRBV18 and TRBJ2-5; D may be TRBD2 (6 bases). The germline V and J ends were trimmed by 3 bases and 5 bases, with 16 bases remaining between them. CDR3 length: 15 amino acids. The germline CDR1 and CDR2 sequences are KGHSH and LQKENI. The CDR3 coding sequence is TGTGCCAGCTCACCTACGGGGACTCATCTGGAGACCCAGTACTTC. It is translated as CASSPTGTHLETQYF.

The gene calls are TRBV27 and TRBJ2-3; TRBD2 agrees at 11 bases. CDR1 and CDR2 from the germline V gene are MNHEY and SMNVEV (reference sequence). The CDR3 is made up of 14 amino acids. After removal of 2 bases from V and 7 bases from J, the junction contained 2 bases not matched to a gene. For the CDR3, the DNA is TGTGCCAGCAGTTTAGGACTAGCGGGCTATACGCAGTATTTT. Encoded protein: CASSLGLAGYTQYF.

The rearrangement joins TRBV18 to TRBJ1-3; 7 positions match TRBD1. V lost 6 bases and J lost 2; bases outside the gene matches: 7. The length of the CDR3 is 15 residues. Germline CDR1 KGHSH, CDR2 LQKENI. The CDR3 sequence is CASSTSRGPGNTIYF. The CDR3 DNA is TGTGCCAGCTCTACATCAAGGGGGCCTGGAAACACCATATATTTT.

The genes are TRBV2 and TRBJ1-5, with D tentatively TRBD1 (5 bases). Trimming shortened V by 6 bases and J by 5 bases, and 14 bases separated the two germline ends. The germline CDR1 and CDR2 sequences are SNHLY and FYNNEI. The CDR3 has 14 residues. The CDR3 reads CASSARTLDQPQHF. The CDR3 DNA sequence: TGTGCCAGCAGCGCCCGGACACTTGATCAGCCCCAGCATTTT.

V and J are TRBV19 and TRBJ1-1; maybe TRBD1 (6 bases). The CDR3 is 14 amino acids. V was cut by 3 bases and J by 6 bases, with 14 bases left in between. Per the germline V gene, CDR1 is LNHDA and CDR2 is SQIVND (reference sequence). CDR3 in DNA: TGTGCCAGTAGTATTCGGAACAGGGCCGCTGAAGCTTTCTTT. Its translation is CASSIRNRAAEAFF.

The chain is built from TRBV6-5 and TRBJ2-7, with D hard to call. Germline V lookup: CDR1 MNHEY, CDR2 SVGAGI. This CDR3 is built from 15 residues. V was clipped by 1 base and J by 1 base, with 11 bases between them. The CDR3 reads CASSYYPARSYEQYF. CDR3 in DNA: TGTGCCAGCAGTTACTATCCCGCCAGATCCTACGAGCAGTACTTC.

V is TRBV29-1 and J is TRBJ1-1, with a weak D call TRBD1 (5 bases). CDR1 is SQVTM and CDR2 is ANQGSEA in the germline V gene. CDR3 length equals 14 residues. V lost 7 bases, J lost 1 base, and 16 bases lay in between. The chain's CDR3 is CSGGDSGWNTEAFF. Here the CDR3 DNA reads TGCAGCGGGGGCGATTCTGGTTGGAACACTGAAGCTTTCTTT.

The V and J genes are TRBV18 and TRBJ2-7, with 8 positions matching TRBD1. Per the germline V gene, CDR1 is KGHSH and CDR2 is LQKENI. The CDR3 has 15 residues. J lost 1 base, V lost 2 bases, and 4 bases had no gene match. CDR3 nucleotide sequence: TGTGCCAGCTCACCATACGACAGGGGTTCCTACGAGCAGTACTTC. It encodes CASSPYDRGSYEQYF.

The chain joins TRBV7-9 to TRBJ2-3; 7 nucleotides line up with TRBD1. Germline V lookup: CDR1 SEHNR, CDR2 FQNEAQ (reference sequence). The CDR3 totals 19 residues. V gave up 7 bases and J gave up 4 bases; unmatched junction bases: 23. The CDR3 DNA reads as TGTGCCAGCACCCGGATCCAGGGACAGTTCTTTAGTAGGCCAGATACGCAGTATTTT. As protein: CASTRIQGQFFSRPDTQYF.

CDR3: CAWRTAGSGNTIYF. The CDR3 DNA is TGTGCCTGGAGGACCGCAGGGTCTGGAAACACCATATATTTT. The chain has TRBV30 and TRBJ1-3; D possibly corresponds to TRBD1 (5 bases). V lost 3 bases and J 1 base, leaving 10 bases between the germline ends. The CDR3 extends over 14 amino acids. The germline gives CDR1 GTSNPN, CDR2 SVGIG (reference sequence). The whole variable domain, remainder taken from reference TRBV30 and TRBJ1-3, is SQTIHQWPATLVQPVGSPLSLECTVEGTSNPNLYWYRQAAGRGLQLLFYSVGIGQISSEVPQNLSASRPQDRQFILSSKKLLLSDSGFYLCAWRTAGSGNTIYFGEGSWLTVV.

The chain recombines TRBV19 with TRBJ1-2; 7 nucleotides agree with TRBD1. The CDR3 has 15 residues. CDR1 is LNHDA and CDR2 is SQIVND in the germline V gene (reference sequence). The junction had 13 bases not matched to a gene; V was cut back by 4 bases and J by 8 bases. CDR3 amino acids: CASSKAARDSGGYTF. CDR3 nucleotide sequence: TGTGCCAGTAGTAAGGCGGCGCGGGACAGTGGGGGCTACACCTTC. Combining the CDR3 with reference TRBV19 and TRBJ1-2 gives the whole variable domain DGGITQSPKYLFRKEGQNVTLSCEQNLNHDAMYWYRQDPGQGLRLIYYSQIVNDFQKGDIAEGYSVSREKKESFPLTVTSAQKNPTAFYLCASSKAARDSGGYTFGSGTRLTVV.

This clone was observed a few times. The V call is TRBV9, the J call TRBJ2-1, with D maybe TRBD2 (5 bases). This CDR3 has 15 amino acids. The germline CDR1 and CDR2 sequences are SGDLS and YYNGEE. Trimming cost V 7 bases and J 5 bases, with 19 bases left between them. The CDR3 sequence is CASSSVSEDDNEQFF. In nucleotides, the CDR3 is TGTGCCAGCTCAAGCGTGTCGGAGGACGACAATGAGCAGTTCTTC.

The J gene is TRBJ2-5, the V gene TRBV4-2; maybe TRBD2 (6 bases). The CDR3 contains 14 residues. Germline CDR1 LGHNA, CDR2 YNFKEQ. Deletions cut 4 bases from V and 6 bases from J, with 15 bases between. The CDR3 here is CASSPGSAGKTQYF. In DNA form, the CDR3 reads TGTGCCAGCAGCCCAGGCTCCGCGGGAAAGACCCAGTACTTC.

This clone was observed once. This chain joins TRBV4-2 and TRBJ2-1, with D perhaps TRBD1 (5 bases). The V gene lost 2 bases and the J gene lost 6 bases, with 11 bases spanning the gap. Looked up from germline, CDR1 is LGHNA and CDR2 is YNFKEQ. This CDR3 contains 14 residues. In nucleotides, the CDR3 is TGTGCCAGCAGCCAACCTATACAGGCCAATGAGCAGTTCTTC. It yields the protein CASSQPIQANEQFF.

The table lists this clone with a few counts. The rearrangement links TRBV18 to TRBJ2-7; 9 bases fit TRBD1. Unmatched junction bases numbered 3, after V lost 1 base and J lost 5 bases. CDR1 KGHSH and CDR2 LQKENI come from the germline V gene. The CDR3 covers 14 residues. The chain's CDR3 is CASSPLDRGHEQYF. CDR3 sequence (DNA): TGTGCCAGCTCACCACTGGACAGGGGCCACGAGCAGTACTTC.

This clone has only a few counts. This chain uses TRBV18 with TRBJ1-4; 8 bases map to TRBD1. Germline V CDR1 and CDR2: KGHSH, LQKENI. Trimming cost V 6 bases and J 8 bases; bases outside gene matches: 11. The CDR3 extends over 15 amino acids. CDR3 sequence (DNA): TGTGCCAGCTCGCAAAGTAAGGGACAGGCCGAAAAACTGTTTTTT. Protein: CASSQSKGQAEKLFF.

This clone was detected only a few times. The genes are TRBV10-3 and TRBJ1-1, with D possibly TRBD1 on 5 matching bases. The CDR3 has 14 residues. V lost 2 bases, J lost 3 bases, and 10 bases lay in between. From germline, CDR1 is ENHRY and CDR2 SYGVKD. This chain's CDR3 is CAISEGTLYTEAFF. CDR3 nucleotides: TGTGCCATCAGTGAGGGGACCCTCTACACTGAAGCTTTCTTT.

This clone was seen a few times. The J gene is TRBJ2-1, the V gene TRBV5-1; D gene unclear. Trimming pared 0 bases from V and 2 bases from J, leaving 6 bases between. The CDR3 totals 14 residues. Germline CDR1 reads SGHRS; CDR2 reads YFSETQ. The CDR3 nucleotides are TGCGCCAGCAGCTTGGGCGCGGCCTACAATGAGCAGTTCTTC. Its translation is CASSLGAAYNEQFF. The full variable domain, with the rest looked up from reference TRBV5-1 and TRBJ2-1, is KAGVTQTPRYLIKTRGQQVTLSCSPISGHRSVSWYQQTPGQGLQFLFEYFSETQRNKGNFPGRFSGRQFSNSRSEMNVSTLELGDSALYLCASSLGAAYNEQFFGPGTRLTVL.

The genes are TRBV6-5 and TRBJ2-7; 9 bases align to TRBD1. J gave up 2 bases and V 2 bases, and 4 bases lay outside the gene matches. The CDR3 is 15 amino acids. Germline V gene sequence: CDR1 MNHEY, CDR2 SVGAGI. CDR3 residues: CASSYDGTGTYEQYF. In nucleotides, the CDR3 is TGTGCCAGCAGTTACGACGGGACAGGGACCTACGAGCAGTACTTC.

This clone was seen a few times. This sample includes further DNA sequences coding for the same CDR3. V gene TRBV5-1 combines with J gene TRBJ2-2; perhaps TRBD2 as D (5 bases). The V end lost 0 bases, the J end lost 5 bases, and 11 bases lay between the germline ends. Germline values: CDR1 SGHRS, CDR2 YFSETQ. The CDR3 has 15 amino acids. DNA for the CDR3: TGCGCCAGCAGCTTGGTGTCAGGAGGAACCGGGGAGCTGTTTTTT. Translated, it gives CASSLVSGGTGELFF.

The rearrangement links TRBV6-5 to TRBJ1-5; tentative D call: TRBD1 (6 bases). The germline CDR1 and CDR2 sequences are MNHEY and SVGAGI. Trimming stripped 0 bases from V and 4 bases from J, with 10 bases between. CDR3 length equals 15 residues. The DNA of the CDR3 is TGTGCCAGCAGTTACTCGACAGGATTTAATCAGCCCCAGCATTTT. This gives the protein CASSYSTGFNQPQHF.

V and J are TRBV7-9 and TRBJ1-4; D is possibly TRBD1 (5 bases). CDR3 length: 15 residues. Germline CDR1 is SEHNR and CDR2 is FQNEAQ (reference sequence). V lost 2 bases and J lost 7, with 14 bases in between. The CDR3 loop is CASSLLGHGGEKLFF. In DNA form, the CDR3 reads TGTGCCAGCAGCTTACTTGGGCACGGGGGTGAAAAACTGTTTTTT.

The chain has TRBV7-8 and TRBJ2-7; 12 bases match TRBD2. Germline values: CDR1 SGHVS, CDR2 FQNEAQ. J was trimmed by 9 bases and V by 4 bases; bases with no gene match: 10. This CDR3 spans 15 amino acids. The DNA for the CDR3 is TGTGCCAGCAGCTATAGGACTAGCGGGGCCTTTGGGCAGTACTTC. Its protein is CASSYRTSGAFGQYF.